The sequence of this T cell receptor (beta chain) was determined in a study of blood T cells in healthy people across ages. Overall study results and limits: Donor CMV status was unknown, possibly confounding expanded clonotype changes. The recorded TCR beta diversity per million T cells decreased in a roughly linear manner with age.

Each sample used at least 7 million PBMCs. It was with a sample-barcoded 5' primer and a J-beta primer mix that a second PCR of roughly 7 to 12 cycles was run. Through a template-switch adaptor with 12 random nucleotides, each cDNA molecule received a tag. In TCRdb, the 5' RACE reads were re-called with MiXCR into one record per CDR3 protein. The sample yields about 640,000 distinct CDR3 sequences, around three fifths seen once. Turning to this clonotype: Antigen: not known.

The CDR3 has 14 residues. Germline CDR1 SEHNR, CDR2 FQNEAQ (reference sequence). V gave up 2 bases and J gave up 2 bases, with 9 bases separating them. Sequencing was done on a sample of blood. The TCR comes from a man aged 60 to 69 in good health. The chain joins TRBV7-9 to TRBJ2-5; D remains ambiguous. The CDR3 nucleotides are TGTGCCAGCAGCTTAAGCTGGGCACAAGAGACCCAGTACTTC. It is translated as CASSLSWAQETQYF.